The 2 T cell receptor beta chains listed next were all sequenced from one sample in a study of CXCR3-negative and CXCR3-positive naive CD8 T cells (dated by TCRdb to about 2019). Their antigens remain unidentified. Beyond this particular receptor, the publication reports: TRB CDR3s from CXCR3-positive naive cells showed higher hydrophobicity (lower Kidera factor 4), lower energy, and higher strength and volume indices than CXCR3-negative naive cells.

The instrument given in TCRdb is NextSeq 550. The Human TCR Profiling Kit (MiLaboratory) was used to make UMI-labeled 5' RACE TRB cDNA libraries. Each CDR3 protein sequence appears as one entry after TCRdb reprocessed the reads, and no DNA is included. The table for this sample lists 130,000 or so distinct CDR3 sequences. Around 0.41% of the sample comes from the top ten. Sequenced material: naive CXCR3+ CD8+ T cells from blood. This sample's cell subset or site label indicates: CD45RO-CCR7+CD27+CD95- naive CD8+ T cells expressing CXCR3 (TNR3+). All receptors derive from a human donor in good health. Some clones in this sample may be carry-over from other donors' samples.

V is TRBV7-7 and J is TRBJ1-5. Germline assignment: CDR1 SSHAT and CDR2 FNYEAQ (reference sequence). The CDR3 is 13 amino acids. The CDR3 sequence is CASSLGPRQPQHF.

The gene calls are TRBV5-1 and TRBJ2-7; the D call of TRBD1 rests on TCRdb alone, since no DNA is present to check it. Germline CDR1 and CDR2: SGHRS and YFSETQ. The CDR3 totals 13 residues. The CDR3 sequence: CASRWDRGYEQYF.